This T cell receptor beta chain stems from a study of shared clonotypes between healthy human individuals (dated by TCRdb to 2020 to 2021). Background on the whole study: Three men and a couple of women, aged 18 to 49 years, made up the cohort. For each donor, CD4 naive and CD4 memory were each run on three plates, CD8 naive on two plates, and CD8 memory on one plate. To estimate repertoire size and how much clonotype sharing occurs between individuals, the study deeply sequenced the blood TCR repertoires of five healthy adults. To increase sequencing depth and limit assay-specific biases, different laboratories used diverse techniques to prepare libraries and sequence TCR repertoires. Each donor's leukapheresis produced roughly between about 0.8 and 10 billion PBMCs.

Overall study outcomes, separate from this receptor: Naive subsets generally had larger estimated clonotype richness than memory subsets. Even with the large sequencing depth, rarefaction of the sorted-subset datasets indicated that sequencing was incomplete. Sharing across a few donors was observed for about 4.8% of naive CD4, under 4% of naive CD8, 2% to 2.5% of memory CD4, and 0.4% of memory CD8 clonotypes. Pairwise subsampling led to the expectation that sequencing depth would affect the degree of clonotype sharing among donors. Clonotypes shared by all four sorted-subset donors showed higher generation probabilities than non-shared clonotypes. Sampling was limited to blood, and TCR repertoires in tissue likely differ from TCR repertoires in blood. The small number of donors limited the genetic and exposure-history diversity represented.

Healthy HIV-negative adults with no recently reported acute infections or vaccinations were included as donors. Only Caucasian adults living in Nashville, Tennessee, USA were represented among the donors. CD4+ T cells were enriched by magnetic negative selection, after which naive cells were positively selected on CD45RA and the negative fraction was taken as the memory subset. Blood was obtained by leukapheresis, after which PBMCs were separated by Ficoll-Histopaque density gradient centrifugation and cryopreserved in liquid nitrogen vapor phase. Purity and quantity of every magnetically sorted T cell population were checked by analytical flow cytometry. Each sorted fraction had its genomic DNA isolated and then quantified by UV absorbance on a Nanodrop 2000c. On this clone: Its specific antigen is unknown. No per-base quality is available; no much larger clone lies one base away.

Using the deep immunoSEQ assay, multiplex PCR amplified TCR CDR3 regions from genomic DNA. For each cell subset, the extracted genomic DNA was distributed evenly across all wells of several immunoSEQ 96-well plates, and each plate served as one replicate. Each replicate PCR for sorted subsets received about 200 ng genomic DNA, equal to about 30,000 T cell genomes. Purified libraries were measured with a Qubit 3.0 fluorometer, size-checked on a Bioanalyzer 2100, and measured again with the KAPA Library Quantification kit. Every immunoSEQ 96-well plate was sequenced on a dedicated single-read 150-cycle Illumina NextSeq 550 flow cell. As for the original processing: The immunoSEQ output contained only junctional sequences without quality scores, so filtering could not match that applied to full-length reads. Sequences were annotated with PyIR, a Python wrapper for IgBLAST v1.9, using IMGT germline references to assign V/J genes and CDR3. Reads with weak V/J assignments (E-value above 1e-6), missing CDR3, stop codons, out-of-frame junctions, or ambiguous translated residues were removed. V3J clonotypes were defined as sequences sharing an identical inferred V gene, J gene, and CDR3 amino acid sequence. To compute the percentage overlap between repertoires, the number of shared unique clonotypes was divided by the size of the smaller repertoire. Richness of each repertoire was evaluated using RTK rarefaction, the Chao1 estimator, and Recon v2.1 estimates of unobserved clonotypes. Generation probabilities for all TCRbeta clonotypes obtained by the gDNA method from several donors were computed using OLGA. TCRdb obtained this table from immuneACCESS and retained in-frame rearrangements with V and J assigned. These tables miss some clones; where compared with another copy, unresolved V genes account for less than half of the shortfall, and the remainder is unexplained. V and J calls and clone size are copied from that table; D and trimming were computed from the DNA. This sample comprises a few hundred thousand clones, less than 85% of them detected only once. In total, the top ten clones hold 8.5% to 12% of the sample.

Sequencing was carried out using memory CD4+ T cells sorted from blood. The cell subset or site label, as the study defines it: CD45RA-negative fraction. This clonotype originated in a man in his thirties or forties in good health.

The nucleotides are TGTGCCAGCAGCAGTCAACTAGCGAGCACAGATACGCAGTATTTT. Its protein reads: CASSSQLASTDTQYF. This chain is built from TRBV9 and TRBJ2-3, with TRBD2 identical over 7 junction bases. Trimming removed 4 bases from V and 0 bases from J; the gene matches leave 5 bases unexplained. The germline V gene provides CDR1 SGDLS and CDR2 YYNGEE. The CDR3 runs 15 residues from the cysteine to the phenylalanine. Only the CDR3 region is kept as DNA, spanning 45 bases read in frame from base 1.